Reported below is one TCR beta chain. Mismatch with germline at one junction end may stem from a read error. The CDR3 extends over 14 amino acids. CDR1 and CDR2 from the germline V gene are ENHRY and SYGVKD. The table came from immunoSEQ multiplex PCR; TCRdb's copy has only in-frame clones and leaves some out. Of around 200,000 clones listed, 85% to 95% are singletons. This record comes from a study of control samples from healthy donors and cancer patients. The TCR was taken from a man aged 18 to 29 in good health. The chain has TRBV10-3 and TRBJ2-3, with TRBD2 identical over 10 bases. Sample: blood. The CDR3 reads CAISARSSGGLGNF. The CDR3 bases are TGTGCCATCAGTGCCCGGTCTAGCGGGGGCCTAGGCAATTTT.